This T cell receptor beta chain was identified in a study of shared clonotypes between healthy human individuals. Turning to this clone: This likely stems from a read error, as it lies one base from a far larger clone. Other nucleotide sequences in the sample specify the same CDR3.

Template amounts of about 290 ng DNA, about 30,000 T cell genomes, were employed in unsorted PBMC replicate PCRs. Using immunoSEQ multiplex PCR, the repertoire was profiled, and TCRdb retains in-frame clones only, with some absent. The profile shows about 520,000 clones, about 84% of them singletons. This sequence originates from a woman between 35 and 50 years old in good health. Some clones in this sample may be carry-over from other donors' samples. The sequenced sample consisted of PBMCs.

In nucleotides, the CDR3 is TGTGCCAGCAGCGCCCGTCTGGCGGGAGGAGGAGATACGCAGTATTTT. Residues: CASSARLAGGGDTQYF. The rearrangement uses TRBV4-2 and TRBJ2-3, with 8 positions matching TRBD2. The length of the CDR3 is 16 residues. Germline CDR1 reads LGHNA; CDR2 reads YNFKEQ. The J segment lost 5 bases and the V segment lost 5 bases, leaving 12 bases of the junction unmatched.